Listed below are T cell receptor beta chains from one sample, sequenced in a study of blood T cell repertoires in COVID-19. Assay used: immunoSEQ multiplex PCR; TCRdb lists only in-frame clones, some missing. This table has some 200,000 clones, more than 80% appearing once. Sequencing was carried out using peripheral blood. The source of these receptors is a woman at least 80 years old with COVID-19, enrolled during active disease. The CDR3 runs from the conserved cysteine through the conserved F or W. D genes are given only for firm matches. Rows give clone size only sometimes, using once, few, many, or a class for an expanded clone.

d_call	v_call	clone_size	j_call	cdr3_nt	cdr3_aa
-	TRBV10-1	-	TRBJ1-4	TGCGCCAGCACCGCCAGTAAGGACTCCGGCGGTGGTGAAAAACTGTTTTTT	CASTASKDSGGGEKLFF
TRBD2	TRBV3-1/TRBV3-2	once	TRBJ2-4	TGTGCCAGCAGCCAGATGGAGCGGGGGAACATTCAGTACTTC	CASSQMERGNIQYF
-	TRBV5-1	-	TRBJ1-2	TGCGCCAGCGGAGTGGCGGCGCCTAACTATGGCTACACCTTC	CASGVAAPNYGYTF
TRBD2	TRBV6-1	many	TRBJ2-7	TGTGCCAGCAGTGAAGACGCACTAGCGGGGCCTAAGCAGTACTTC	CASSEDALAGPKQYF
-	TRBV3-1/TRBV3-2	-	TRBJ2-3	TGTGCCAGCAGCCAGCCCACATTCGGAAGAGGGAGTACAGATACGCAGTATTTT	CASSQPTFGRGSTDTQYF
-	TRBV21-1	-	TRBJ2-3	TGTGCCAGCAGCAAAGAACCGAGCGGGAGCCGCACAGATACGCAGTATTTT	CASSKEPSGSRTDTQYF
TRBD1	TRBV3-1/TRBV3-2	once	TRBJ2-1	TGTGCCAGCAGCCAGAACCTTCTTCCGGGACCAGGGGGCAATGAGCAGTTCTTC	CASSQNLLPGPGGNEQFF
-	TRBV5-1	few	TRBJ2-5	TGCGCCAGCAGCCTTCAAGAGACCCAGTACTTC	CASSLQETQYF
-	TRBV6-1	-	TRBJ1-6	TGTGCCAGCAGTGGGGCTAGGGGCAGCTATAATTCACCCCTCCACTTT	CASSGARGSYNSPLHF
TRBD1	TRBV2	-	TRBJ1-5	TGTGCCAGCAGTGAAAGACAGGGATTTGGACAGCCCCAGCATTTT	CASSERQGFGQPQHF
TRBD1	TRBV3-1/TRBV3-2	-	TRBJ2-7	TGTGCCAGCAGCCAAGAAGGAGGCAGGGGGCTATACGAGCAGTACTTC	CASSQEGGRGLYEQYF
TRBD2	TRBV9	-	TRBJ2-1	TGTGCCAGCAGCTCCCAAAGCGGGAGAGACTACAATGAGCAGTTCTTC	CASSSQSGRDYNEQFF
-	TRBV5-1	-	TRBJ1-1	TGCGCCAGCAGCCCGCAGGGTGCCAATGAAGCTTTCTTT	CASSPQGANEAFF
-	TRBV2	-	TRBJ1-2	TGTGCCAGCAGGCGGTGGGGGACTTCCTTTTCCTATGGCTACACCTTC	CASRRWGTSFSYGYTF
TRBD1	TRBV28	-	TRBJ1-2	TGTGCCAGCAGTCCCCCGGACAGGACGAGCTATGGCTACACCTTC	CASSPPDRTSYGYTF
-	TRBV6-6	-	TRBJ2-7	TGTGCCAGCAGTTACTCGGCCAGGGAAGACGAGCAGTACTTC	CASSYSAREDEQYF
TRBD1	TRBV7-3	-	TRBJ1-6	TGTGCCAGCAGCTTACGGACAGGGGGCGCGGGAGATTCACCCCTCCACTTT	CASSLRTGGAGDSPLHF
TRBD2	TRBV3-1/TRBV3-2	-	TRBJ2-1	TGTGCCAGCAGCCGACTAGCGGGAGCGCTCCCCAATGAGCAGTTCTTC	CASSRLAGALPNEQFF
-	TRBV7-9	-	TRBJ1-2	TGTGCCAGCAGCTTAGAGTGGCGGGTCGGAGGTGGCTACACCTTC	CASSLEWRVGGGYTF
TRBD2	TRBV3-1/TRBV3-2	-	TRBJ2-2	TGTGCCAGCAGCCAACTAGCGGGGACCGGGGAGCTGTTTTTT	CASSQLAGTGELFF
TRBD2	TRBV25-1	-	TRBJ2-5	TGTGCCAGCGGGCGTGCGGCGGGGGGGCTTGTGGAGACCCAGTACTTC	CASGRAAGGLVETQYF
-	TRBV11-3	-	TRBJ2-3	TGTGCCAGCAGCTTAGGGCTAGCCTCAGATACGCAGTATTTT	CASSLGLASDTQYF
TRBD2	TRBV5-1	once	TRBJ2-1	TGCGCCAGCAGCTTGGGCCCGGGGGGTTACAATGAGCAGTTCTTC	CASSLGPGGYNEQFF
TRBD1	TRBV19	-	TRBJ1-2	TGTGCCAGTAGTATAGATATCGCAGGGGGCGACTACACCTTC	CASSIDIAGGDYTF
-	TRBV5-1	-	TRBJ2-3	TGCGCCAGCAGCTCCGAGGTACGGACGCAGTATTTT	CASSSEVRTQYF
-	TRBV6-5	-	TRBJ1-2	TGTGCCAGCAGGTCACAGGCGATCTATGGCTACACCTTC	CASRSQAIYGYTF
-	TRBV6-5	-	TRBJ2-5	TGTGCCAGCAGTTACTCCGGAGGTTTAGAGACCCAGTACTTC	CASSYSGGLETQYF